This TCR beta chain was identified in a study of T cell repertoires in cytomegalovirus infection. Study summary: Researchers turned to recently identified HLA-C-restricted CMV epitopes as well as well-studied HLA-B-restricted ones. Matching HLA type and CMV infection were both indicated by public TCR beta signatures. General observations from the study: Summed frequency of public TCR beta families distinguished CMV carriers with the relevant HLA. Ex vivo responses were dominated by HLA-C-restricted CMV-specific TCR beta clonotypes.

TCRdb re-analysed the reads in MiXCR, keeping a single row per CDR3 protein. Of around 710,000 distinct CDR3 sequences listed, just under 30% are singletons. Worth noting for this clonotype: The target antigen is unknown.

Germline CDR1 and CDR2: LNHDA and SQIVND (reference sequence). Between the trimmed V and J ends, which lost 5 bases and 0 bases, there was a span of 19 bases. There are 17 residues in the CDR3. The V call is TRBV19, the J call TRBJ1-1; D possibly corresponds to TRBD1 (5 bases). The specimen comprised cultured CD8+ T cells from PBMCs, sampled from culture after CMV antigen stimulation. The receptor comes from a human donor in good health (CMV status not recorded). Some clones in this sample may be carry-over from other donors' samples. CDR3 loop: CASSLAWDGSLNTEAFF. The CDR3 DNA sequence: TGTGCCAGTAGTCTAGCTTGGGACGGCAGCTTGAACACTGAAGCTTTCTTT. The full variable domain, completed using reference TRBV19 and TRBJ1-1, is DGGITQSPKYLFRKEGQNVTLSCEQNLNHDAMYWYRQDPGQGLRLIYYSQIVNDFQKGDIAEGYSVSREKKESFPLTVTSAQKNPTAFYLCASSLAWDGSLNTEAFFGQGTRLTVV.